This T cell receptor (beta chain) derives from a study of T cell responses to AZD1222 COVID-19 vaccine. The protocol was immunoSEQ multiplex PCR, while the TCRdb copy is restricted to in-frame clones and leaves out a portion. The sample comprises some 170,000 clones, about 88% of which are singletons, and 1.5% to 2% rests with the top ten. The CDR3 sequence is 14 residues long. V was cut by 3 bases and J by 5 bases, with 13 bases left in between. Germline V CDR1 and CDR2: WSHSY, SAAADI. J is TRBJ1-1 and V is TRBV10-2; D might be TRBD1 (6 bases). The input for sequencing was peripheral blood, taken on day 0 of AZD1222 vaccination. This sequence was found in an adult in good health. In DNA form, the CDR3 reads TGCGCCAGCAGTGACACCCAGGGGTGGACTGAAGCTTTCTTT. It yields the protein CASSDTQGWTEAFF.